One sample yielded the 24 T cell receptor beta chains listed below, sequenced in a study of control samples from healthy donors and cancer patients. This table comes from immunoSEQ multiplex PCR, and its TCRdb copy is limited to in-frame clones, with some not included. The data hold 120,000 to 150,000 clones, with about 90% observed a single time. Source material: blood. The receptors here all came from a man younger than 35 in good health.

This clone has only one observation. V gene TRBV2 combines with J gene TRBJ2-1, with TRBD1 identical over 10 bases. V was clipped by 5 bases and J by 7 bases; unmatched bases: 5. The CDR3 sequence is 14 residues long. Germline V CDR1 and CDR2: SNHLY, FYNNEI. The CDR3 DNA sequence: TGTGCCAGCAGTTGGGACAGGGGAGCGAATGAGCAGTTCTTC. This sequence encodes CASSWDRGANEQFF.

The chain links TRBV5-1 to TRBJ1-3; a weak D match, TRBD1 (6 bases). The germline V gene has CDR1 SGHRS and CDR2 YFSETQ. Deletions cut 0 bases from V and 4 bases from J, with 11 bases between. This CDR3 comprises 15 residues. The CDR3 loop reads CASSLVQGAGNTIYF. The DNA of the CDR3 is TGCGCCAGCAGCTTGGTACAGGGAGCCGGAAACACCATATATTTT.

The chain links TRBV19 to TRBJ2-1; TRBD2 is a possible D gene (5 bases). Germline V lookup: CDR1 LNHDA, CDR2 SQIVND (reference sequence). This CDR3 is built from 13 residues. Trimming stripped 2 bases from V and 8 bases from J, with 10 bases between. In nucleotides, the CDR3 is TGTGCCAGTAGTATACGCTTGGACTATGAGCAGTTCTTC. Translating gives CASSIRLDYEQFF.

The chain combines TRBV6-5 with TRBJ2-1, with 10 bases identical to TRBD2. The germline V gene has CDR1 MNHEY and CDR2 SVGAGI. The trim removed 7 bases at V and 4 bases at J, leaving 7 bases unmatched. The CDR3 contains 15 residues. CDR3 in amino acids: CASTEERGGYNEQFF. CDR3 coding DNA: TGTGCCAGCACGGAGGAGCGGGGGGGGTACAATGAGCAGTTCTTC.

The chain is built from TRBV24-1 and TRBJ1-1, with 7 bases lining up with TRBD1. Unmatched junction bases numbered 6, after V lost 4 bases and J lost 8 bases. The CDR3 loop spans 13 amino acids. From germline, CDR1 is KGHDR and CDR2 SFDVKD. CDR3 in DNA: TGTGCCACCAGTGACCGACAGGGTCGGGAAGCTTTCTTT. Its protein is CATSDRQGREAFF.

The V and J genes are TRBV11-2 and TRBJ1-5; perhaps TRBD1 as D (5 bases). This CDR3 has 16 residues. The V gene's germline CDR1 is SGHAT and CDR2 FQNNGV. V shed 2 bases and J shed 6 bases, with 17 bases lying between them. In nucleotides, the CDR3 is TGTGCCAGCAGCTTAAACGGGCAGGGAGGCGCTCAGCCCCAGCATTTT. Amino acids: CASSLNGQGGAQPQHF. Drawing the rest from reference TRBV11-2 and TRBJ1-5, the complete variable domain is EAGVAQSPRYKIIEKRQSVAFWCNPISGHATLYWYQQILGQGPKLLIQFQNNGVVDDSQLPKDRFSAERLKGVDSTLKIQPAKLEDSAVYLCASSLNGQGGAQPQHFGDGTRLSIL.

The chain uses TRBV6-5 and TRBJ1-1; the match to TRBD1 covers 7 bases. This CDR3 has 12 residues. The trim removed 4 bases at V and 6 bases at J, leaving 2 bases unmatched. Germline V gene sequence: CDR1 MNHEY, CDR2 SVGAGI. CDR3 in amino acids: CASSFGTAEAFF. The DNA of the CDR3 is TGTGCCAGCAGTTTCGGGACAGCTGAAGCTTTCTTT.

The rearrangement uses TRBV29-1 and TRBJ2-3; 7 nucleotides agree with TRBD2. Germline CDR1 SQVTM, CDR2 ANQGSEA. The CDR3 length is 15 residues. V lost 4 bases, J lost 0 bases, and 7 bases stayed unmatched. The chain's CDR3 is CSVVGLAVSTDTQYF. The DNA of the CDR3 is TGCAGCGTTGTCGGGCTAGCGGTTAGCACAGATACGCAGTATTTT.

This rearrangement joins TRBV4-3 to TRBJ1-2; D is unclear. The CDR3 is made up of 13 amino acids. The V gene lost 6 bases and the J gene lost 0 bases, with 8 bases spanning the gap. The germline CDR1 and CDR2 sequences are LGHNA and YSLEER. CDR3 protein: CASRDFSNYGYTF. The CDR3 nucleotides read TGCGCCAGCAGGGATTTCTCTAACTATGGCTACACCTTC.

The J gene is TRBJ2-1, the V gene TRBV9, with D perhaps TRBD2 (5 bases). Germline CDR1 and CDR2: SGDLS and YYNGEE. The CDR3 runs to 16 residues. The ends were cut back, 4 bases at V and 5 bases at J, with 19 bases in the middle. In DNA, the CDR3 is TGTGCCAGCAGCCCCCGAGGACTGGTATTTGACAATGAGCAGTTCTTC. It codes for CASSPRGLVFDNEQFF.

The chain is built from TRBV19 and TRBJ1-1; TRBD1 aligns across 7 bases. This CDR3 region has 14 residues. Germline V lookup: CDR1 LNHDA, CDR2 SQIVND (reference sequence). With 3 bases clipped from V and 5 bases from J, the junction kept 6 bases outside the gene matches. CDR3 nucleotide sequence: TGTGCCAGTAGTATCCCCGACAGGGTAACTGAAGCTTTCTTT. Protein sequence: CASSIPDRVTEAFF.

CDR3 nucleotide sequence: TGTGCCAGTAGTACCCGGGACAGGGAGAACGAAAAACTGTTTTTT. Its translation: CASSTRDRENEKLFF. The V and J genes are TRBV19 and TRBJ1-4, with 9 bases identical to TRBD1. CDR1 is LNHDA, CDR2 SQIVND, per germline (reference sequence). With V trimmed by 4 bases and J by 8 bases, 8 bases remained unmatched. There are 15 residues in the CDR3. The full variable domain, in which reference TRBV19 and TRBJ1-4 provide the parts outside the CDR3, is DGGITQSPKYLFRKEGQNVTLSCEQNLNHDAMYWYRQDPGQGLRLIYYSQIVNDFQKGDIAEGYSVSREKKESFPLTVTSAQKNPTAFYLCASSTRDRENEKLFFGSGTQLSVL.

The J gene is TRBJ2-5, the V gene TRBV24-1, with 8 bases lining up with TRBD2. V lost 5 bases and J lost 4; bases outside the gene matches: 5. This CDR3 spans 14 amino acids. Per germline, CDR1 KGHDR and CDR2 SFDVKD. The CDR3 sequence: CATSAGGDAETQYF. CDR3 DNA sequence: TGTGCCACCAGTGCGGGGGGGGACGCAGAGACCCAGTACTTC.

V is TRBV19 and J is TRBJ2-6; 7 positions match TRBD1. CDR1 and CDR2 (germline): LNHDA, SQIVND (reference sequence). This CDR3 is built from 16 residues. The ends lost 7 bases at V and 3 bases at J; junction bases unmatched: 9. CDR3 sequence (DNA): TGTGCCAGTAAGGAGGTAGGGGGCGTTGGGGCCAACGTCCTGACTTTC. It is translated as CASKEVGGVGANVLTF.

This chain connects TRBV28 to TRBJ1-3; D unclear. The CDR3 is made up of 12 amino acids. V lost 3 bases and J 5 bases, leaving 5 bases between the germline ends. Germline V gives CDR1 MDHEN, CDR2 SYDVKM. CDR3 coding DNA: TGTGCCAGCAGTTTGCGCCGAAACACCATATATTTT. This encodes CASSLRRNTIYF. Full variable domain (rest looked up from reference TRBV28 and TRBJ1-3): DVKVTQSSRYLVKRTGEKVFLECVQDMDHENMFWYRQDPGLGLRLIYFSYDVKMKEKGDIPEGYSVSREKKERFSLILESASTNQTSMYLCASSLRRNTIYFGEGSWLTVV.

The J gene is TRBJ2-3, the V gene TRBV7-8, with 10 bases identical to TRBD2. The CDR3 has 17 residues. Trimming took 2 bases from V and 3 from J; bases not matched to a gene: 8. The germline gives CDR1 SGHVS, CDR2 FQNEAQ. The CDR3 is CASSLRASGGQTDTQYF. The DNA for the CDR3 is TGTGCCAGCAGCTTAAGGGCTAGCGGGGGACAGACAGATACGCAGTATTTT. The variable domain in full, completed from reference TRBV7-8 and TRBJ2-3, reads GAGVSQSPRYKVAKRGQDVALRCDPISGHVSLFWYQQALGQGPEFLTYFQNEAQLDKSGLPSDRFFAERPEGSVSTLKIQRTQQEDSAVYLCASSLRASGGQTDTQYFGPGTRLTVL.

The V call is TRBV5-1, the J call TRBJ1-6, with a weak D call TRBD1 (5 bases). Germline CDR1 reads SGHRS; CDR2 reads YFSETQ. The V end lost 3 bases, the J end lost 7 bases, and 14 bases lay between the germline ends. The CDR3 extends over 15 amino acids. The CDR3 loop is CASSSPGPDNSPLHF. CDR3 sequence (DNA): TGCGCCAGCAGCTCACCGGGACCGGACAATTCACCCCTCCACTTT.

The rearrangement uses TRBV25-1 and TRBJ1-1; the D gene is possibly TRBD1 (6 bases). Germline CDR1 reads MGHDK; CDR2 reads SYGVNS. Trimming took off 8 bases at V and 8 bases at J, with 12 bases between the two ends. The CDR3 is made up of 11 amino acids. The CDR3 protein is CASQDRNEAFF. CDR3 nucleotides: TGTGCCAGCCAGGACAGAAACGAAGCTTTCTTT.

This sequence joins TRBV6-2 or TRBV6-3 and TRBJ2-2; D remains ambiguous. With 0 bases removed from V and 11 bases from J, the gap between germline ends came to 7 bases. This CDR3 has 12 amino acids. Germline loops: CDR1 MNHEY, CDR2 SVGEGT. CDR3 sequence reads: CASSYSMSELFF. In DNA, the CDR3 is TGTGCCAGCAGTTACTCGATGTCAGAGCTGTTTTTT.

This sequence joins TRBV7-9 and TRBJ2-3, with D tentatively TRBD2 (6 bases). Between the trimmed V and J ends, which lost 5 bases and 5 bases, there was a span of 11 bases. The CDR3 runs to 13 residues. Germline CDR1 and CDR2: SEHNR and FQNEAQ (reference sequence). The CDR3 sequence is CASSQDYLDTQYF. CDR3 coding DNA: TGTGCCAGCAGCCAGGACTACTTAGATACGCAGTATTTT.

The chain is built from TRBV28 and TRBJ1-2; tentatively, D is TRBD1 (5 bases). The CDR3 is made up of 12 amino acids. V was pared by 4 bases and J by 8 bases, with 11 bases between. Germline lookup yields CDR1 MDHEN and CDR2 SYDVKM. CDR3 amino acids: CASSSGGFGYTF. In DNA form, the CDR3 reads TGTGCCAGCAGTTCTGGGGGGTTCGGCTACACCTTC.

The rearrangement uses TRBV6-6 and TRBJ1-4; no definite D call. Germline CDR1 is MNHNY and CDR2 is SVGAGI (reference sequence). Trimming pared 0 bases from V and 5 bases from J, leaving 10 bases between. This CDR3 has 15 residues. The chain's CDR3 is CASSYSGQVNEKLFF. DNA of the CDR3: TGTGCCAGCAGTTACTCAGGGCAGGTGAATGAAAAACTGTTTTTT.

The V call is TRBV3-1 (or the pseudogene TRBV3-2), the J call TRBJ1-3; tentatively, D is TRBD1 (5 bases). V lost 1 base, J lost 0 bases, and 10 bases lay in between. The germline V gene encodes CDR1 LGHDT and CDR2 YNNKEL (reference sequence). The CDR3 runs 16 residues. Here the CDR3 DNA reads TGTGCCAGCAGCCAAGCAGTGGGGGGCTCTGGAAACACCATATATTTT. Translating gives CASSQAVGGSGNTIYF.

The J gene is TRBJ1-2, the V gene TRBV2; a possible D gene is TRBD1 (5 bases). Germline-derived CDR1 and CDR2 are SNHLY and FYNNEI. This CDR3 has 13 amino acids. V was clipped by 5 bases and J by 1 base, with 8 bases between them. CDR3 nucleotides: TGTGCCAGCAGTTCACAGGATAACTATGGCTACACCTTC. Translating it yields CASSSQDNYGYTF.